The next 22 T cell receptor beta chains were all read from a single sample in a study of T cell responses to AZD1222 COVID-19 vaccine. The repertoire was sequenced with immunoSEQ multiplex PCR; TCRdb's copy has only in-frame clones and lacks some. In the table there are 140,000 to 150,000 clones, roughly nine tenths of which are singletons. The source was peripheral blood, collected 28 days after the second AZD1222 dose. These receptors all come from an adult who received the AZD1222 COVID-19 vaccine.

The rearrangement joins TRBV24-1 to TRBJ2-5, with TRBD1 identical over 7 bases. The length of the CDR3 is 14 residues. CDR1 and CDR2 from the germline V gene are KGHDR and SFDVKD. The V gene end was trimmed by 2 bases and the J gene end by 5 bases; junction bases not matched to a gene: 4. The CDR3: CATSDYRGDETQYF. Here the CDR3 DNA reads TGTGCCACCAGTGATTACAGGGGAGACGAGACCCAGTACTTC.

The rearrangement uses TRBV5-1 and TRBJ2-2; weak D call: TRBD2 (6 bases). V lost 3 bases to trimming and J lost 5 bases, with 20 bases between them. Per the germline V gene, CDR1 is SGHRS and CDR2 is YFSETQ. The CDR3 has 17 amino acids. CDR3 sequence reads: CASSSRSGLYGTGELFF. The CDR3 DNA is TGCGCCAGCAGCTCCCGTAGCGGACTGTATGGAACCGGGGAGCTGTTTTTT.

The chain links TRBV7-9 to TRBJ2-5, with TRBD1 identical over 7 bases. The CDR3 has 15 amino acids. Germline loops: CDR1 SEHNR, CDR2 FQNEAQ (reference sequence). The junction had 5 bases not matched to a gene; V was cut back by 1 base and J by 3 bases. Written as DNA, the CDR3 is TGTGCCAGCAGCTTAGGAGACAGGGTGGAAGAGACCCAGTACTTC. Its translation: CASSLGDRVEETQYF.

V usage is TRBV23-1 and J usage is TRBJ2-3; TRBD1 matches 7 bases. TRBV23-1 has ORF status, its function being uncertain. The CDR3 has 15 residues. The J segment lost 6 bases and the V segment lost 5 bases, leaving 11 bases of the junction unmatched. This chain's CDR3 is CASSSPKGARDTQYF. The CDR3 DNA follows: TGCGCCAGCAGTTCCCCTAAGGGGGCCCGGGATACGCAGTATTTT.

The rearrangement joins TRBV29-1 to TRBJ2-3; 11 bases fit TRBD2. CDR1 SQVTM and CDR2 ANQGSEA come from the germline V gene. Unmatched junction bases numbered 15, after V lost 7 bases and J lost 6 bases. CDR3 length: 16 amino acids. CDR3 residues: CSAPGLAAPLGDTQYF. The CDR3 DNA sequence: TGCAGCGCCCCGGGACTAGCGGCCCCTCTGGGGGATACGCAGTATTTT.

The V and J genes are TRBV24-1 and TRBJ2-1; 11 bases agree with TRBD2. Germline V gene lookup returns CDR1 KGHDR and CDR2 SFDVKD. After removal of 5 bases from V and 10 bases from J, the junction contained 9 bases not matched to a gene. CDR3 length equals 15 residues. This chain's CDR3 is CATSVVAGGPGEQFF. CDR3 in DNA: TGTGCCACCAGTGTCGTAGCGGGAGGGCCTGGGGAGCAGTTCTTC.

This sequence joins TRBV3-1 (or the pseudogene TRBV3-2) and TRBJ2-3; a possible D gene is TRBD2 (6 bases). V was pared by 4 bases and J by 5 bases, with 16 bases between. Germline CDR1 and CDR2: LGHDT and YNNKEL (reference sequence). The CDR3 runs to 15 residues. CDR3 nucleotides: TGTGCCAGCAGCCTATCGCGGGGTGTGGAAGATACGCAGTATTTT. Translated, it gives CASSLSRGVEDTQYF.

The V gene is TRBV10-3, the J gene TRBJ2-5, with D possibly being TRBD2 (5 bases). The V end was cut by 5 bases, the J end by 2 bases, with 9 bases between. The CDR3 is 13 amino acids. Per the germline V gene, CDR1 is ENHRY and CDR2 is SYGVKD. Written as DNA, the CDR3 is TGTGCCATCAGTTCTGGAGGACAAGAGACCCAGTACTTC. This gives the protein CAISSGGQETQYF.

This clone came up once. The chain is built from TRBV10-3 and TRBJ2-7; 9 positions match TRBD1. CDR3 length equals 12 residues. Trimming at V came to 5 bases and at J to 6 bases, leaving 2 bases not matched to a gene. From germline, CDR1 is ENHRY and CDR2 SYGVKD. Written as DNA, the CDR3 is TGTGCCATCAGTACGGACAGGGGCGAGCAGTACTTC. Amino acid sequence: CAISTDRGEQYF.

V and J are TRBV9 and TRBJ1-3; D ambiguous. In germline, CDR1 is SGDLS, CDR2 YYNGEE. The CDR3 runs to 17 residues. With 1 base removed from V and 0 bases from J, the gap between germline ends came to 14 bases. CDR3 DNA sequence: TGTGCCAGCAGCGTAAGGTCAGCCCAGAGCTCTGGAAACACCATATATTTT. Translating it yields CASSVRSAQSSGNTIYF.

This clone has only one observation. The chain is built from TRBV29-1 and TRBJ1-2; D gene uncertain. V was shortened by 2 bases and J by 12 bases, with 13 bases between the two germline ends. Germline CDR1 SQVTM, CDR2 ANQGSEA. CDR3 length equals 11 residues. CDR3 in amino acids: CSVESGHKHTF. The CDR3 DNA is TGCAGCGTTGAATCCGGTCATAAACACACCTTC.

The V call is TRBV7-4, the J call TRBJ1-1; a possible D gene is TRBD1 (5 bases). CDR1 and CDR2 (germline): SGHVT, SQSDAQ. The CDR3 extends over 17 amino acids. Trimming stripped 1 base from V and 0 bases from J, with 15 bases between. DNA for the CDR3: TGTGCCAGCAGCTTAGGGGACCCAAGAACCCTGAACACTGAAGCTTTCTTT. This codes for CASSLGDPRTLNTEAFF.

The J gene is TRBJ1-3, the V gene TRBV13; 7 nucleotides match TRBD1. V trimming: 5 bases; J trimming: 0 bases; junction bases outside the gene matches: 4. The CDR3 covers 15 residues. Germline-derived CDR1 and CDR2 are PRHDT and FYEKMQ (reference sequence). The DNA for the CDR3 is TGTGCCAGCAGCCATGGGACAGCCTCTGGAAACACCATATATTTT. Its translation: CASSHGTASGNTIYF.

This clone was detected only once. The V gene is TRBV5-1, the J gene TRBJ1-3; TRBD1 might be the D (5 bases). There are 14 residues in the CDR3. Between the trimmed V and J ends, which lost 4 bases and 0 bases, there was a span of 8 bases. CDR1 and CDR2 from the germline V gene are SGHRS and YFSETQ. The CDR3 protein is CASSRGRSGNTIYF. Written as DNA, the CDR3 is TGCGCCAGCAGCCGGGGCCGCTCTGGAAACACCATATATTTT. The whole variable domain, filled in from reference TRBV5-1 and TRBJ1-3, reads KAGVTQTPRYLIKTRGQQVTLSCSPISGHRSVSWYQQTPGQGLQFLFEYFSETQRNKGNFPGRFSGRQFSNSRSEMNVSTLELGDSALYLCASSRGRSGNTIYFGEGSWLTVV.

The CDR3 region has the DNA TGCGCCAGCAGCCAAGATTTGCCTTCCTACAATGAGCAGTTCTTC. Its translation: CASSQDLPSYNEQFF. The chain joins TRBV4-3 to TRBJ2-1, with D hard to call. Germline-derived CDR1 and CDR2 are LGHNA and YSLEER. Trimming pared 0 bases from V and 1 base from J, leaving 7 bases between. The CDR3 sequence is 15 residues long.

V usage is TRBV5-1 and J usage is TRBJ1-1; the D is unclear. The CDR3 extends over 14 amino acids. The germline V gene encodes CDR1 SGHRS and CDR2 YFSETQ. The V gene lost 2 bases and the J gene lost 0 bases, with 8 bases spanning the gap. Here the CDR3 reads CASSFESLNTEAFF. The CDR3, as DNA: TGCGCCAGCAGCTTTGAATCACTGAACACTGAAGCTTTCTTT. Full variable domain (outside the CDR3, taken from reference TRBV5-1 and TRBJ1-1): KAGVTQTPRYLIKTRGQQVTLSCSPISGHRSVSWYQQTPGQGLQFLFEYFSETQRNKGNFPGRFSGRQFSNSRSEMNVSTLELGDSALYLCASSFESLNTEAFFGQGTRLTVV.

The CDR3 coding sequence is TGTGCCAGCAGCCGGCAGGGGGCCATAAGTAGCAATCAGCCCCAGCATTTT. The encoded protein is CASSRQGAISSNQPQHF. The chain is built from TRBV7-2 and TRBJ1-5; 8 nucleotides align to TRBD1. Germline CDR1 reads SGHTA; CDR2 reads FQGNSA. J lost 0 bases, V lost 5 bases, and 9 bases had no gene match. The CDR3 spans 17 residues.

The V gene is TRBV5-1, the J gene TRBJ2-2, with 7 bases matching TRBD2. The CDR3 has 17 residues. Germline loops: CDR1 SGHRS, CDR2 YFSETQ. V was clipped by 4 bases and J by 2 bases; unmatched bases: 11. This chain's CDR3 is CASSPGLLRLNTGELFF. In DNA, the CDR3 is TGCGCCAGCAGCCCGGGACTACTCCGGCTAAACACCGGGGAGCTGTTTTTT.

The rearrangement uses TRBV28 and TRBJ1-1; D not certain. In germline, CDR1 is MDHEN, CDR2 SYDVKM. Trimming took 5 bases from V and 3 from J, leaving 13 bases between them. The CDR3 is made up of 14 amino acids. The CDR3 sequence is CASSGLPAYTEAFF. CDR3 coding DNA: TGTGCCAGCAGTGGGTTACCGGCGTACACTGAAGCTTTCTTT.

The chain has TRBV7-2 and TRBJ2-5; the D is unclear. The CDR3 totals 16 residues. The V gene's germline CDR1 is SGHTA and CDR2 FQGNSA. V lost 2 bases and J lost 2, with 15 bases in between. The CDR3 sequence: CASSLLPRGPQETQYF. CDR3 nucleotide sequence: TGTGCCAGCAGCTTACTACCCCGCGGCCCGCAAGAGACCCAGTACTTC.

The CDR3 protein is CASSYSLRNSPLHF. CDR3 DNA sequence: TGTGCCAGCAGTTACTCCCTGAGGAATTCACCCCTCCACTTT. V usage is TRBV6-5 and J usage is TRBJ1-6; D gene unclear. The CDR3 is made up of 14 amino acids. In germline, CDR1 is MNHEY, CDR2 SVGAGI. V was trimmed by 0 bases and J by 7 bases, leaving 7 bases between them.

CDR3 region: CAAKQFPIHNEQFF. In DNA form, the CDR3 reads TGTGCCGCAAAGCAGTTCCCGATTCATAATGAGCAGTTCTTC. This rearrangement joins TRBV6-5 to TRBJ2-1; unclear D gene. V lost 11 bases, J lost 7 bases, and 21 bases lay in between. The CDR3 sequence is 14 residues long. The V gene's germline CDR1 is MNHEY and CDR2 SVGAGI.